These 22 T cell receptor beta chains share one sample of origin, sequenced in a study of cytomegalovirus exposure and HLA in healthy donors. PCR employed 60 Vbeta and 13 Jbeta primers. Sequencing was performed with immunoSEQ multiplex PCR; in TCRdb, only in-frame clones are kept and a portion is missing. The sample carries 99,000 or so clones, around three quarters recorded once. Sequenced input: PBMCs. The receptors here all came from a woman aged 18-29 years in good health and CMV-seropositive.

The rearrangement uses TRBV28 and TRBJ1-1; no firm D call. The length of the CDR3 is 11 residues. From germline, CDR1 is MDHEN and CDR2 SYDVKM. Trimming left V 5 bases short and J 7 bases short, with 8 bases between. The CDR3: CASSQIIEAFF. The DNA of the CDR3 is TGTGCCAGCAGTCAGATAATTGAAGCTTTCTTT.

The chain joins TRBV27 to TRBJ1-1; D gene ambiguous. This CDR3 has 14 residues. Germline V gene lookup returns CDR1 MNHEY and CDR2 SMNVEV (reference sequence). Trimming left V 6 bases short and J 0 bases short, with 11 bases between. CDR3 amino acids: CASSRGSMNTEAFF. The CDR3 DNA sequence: TGTGCCAGCAGCCGCGGGAGCATGAACACTGAAGCTTTCTTT.

The CDR3 coding sequence is TGTGCCAGCAGCTTAGACAGGGCCTCCTATAATTCACCCCTCCACTTT. Translating it yields CASSLDRASYNSPLHF. This chain connects TRBV7-8 to TRBJ1-6, with a tentative D call TRBD1 (6 bases). The V gene's germline CDR1 is SGHVS and CDR2 FQNEAQ. The CDR3 covers 16 residues. V was shortened by 1 base and J by 0 bases, with 7 bases between the two germline ends.

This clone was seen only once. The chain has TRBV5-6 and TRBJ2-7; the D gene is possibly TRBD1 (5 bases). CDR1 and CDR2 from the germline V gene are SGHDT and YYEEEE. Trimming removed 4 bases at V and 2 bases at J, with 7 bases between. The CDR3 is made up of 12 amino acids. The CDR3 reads CASSLDTYEQYF. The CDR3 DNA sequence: TGTGCCAGCAGCCTGGACACCTACGAGCAGTACTTC.

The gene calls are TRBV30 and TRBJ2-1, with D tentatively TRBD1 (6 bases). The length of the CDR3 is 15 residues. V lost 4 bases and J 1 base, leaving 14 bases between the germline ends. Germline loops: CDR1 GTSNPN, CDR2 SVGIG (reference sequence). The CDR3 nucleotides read TGTGCCTGGACCACAGGGACCCCATCCTACAATGAGCAGTTCTTC. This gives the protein CAWTTGTPSYNEQFF.

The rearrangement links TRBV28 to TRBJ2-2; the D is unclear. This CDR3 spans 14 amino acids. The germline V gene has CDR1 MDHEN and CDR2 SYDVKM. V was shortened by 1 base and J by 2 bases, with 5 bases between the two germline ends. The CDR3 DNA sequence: TGTGCCAGCAGTTTATCACATAACACCGGGGAGCTGTTTTTT. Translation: CASSLSHNTGELFF. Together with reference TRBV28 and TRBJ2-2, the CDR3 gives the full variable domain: DVKVTQSSRYLVKRTGEKVFLECVQDMDHENMFWYRQDPGLGLRLIYFSYDVKMKEKGDIPEGYSVSREKKERFSLILESASTNQTSMYLCASSLSHNTGELFFGEGSRLTVL.

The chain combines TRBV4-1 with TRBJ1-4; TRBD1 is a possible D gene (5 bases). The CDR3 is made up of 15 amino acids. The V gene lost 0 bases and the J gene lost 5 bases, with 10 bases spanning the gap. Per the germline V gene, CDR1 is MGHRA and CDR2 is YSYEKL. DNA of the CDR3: TGCGCCAGCAGCCAAGAATGGGGCGACAATGAAAAACTGTTTTTT. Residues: CASSQEWGDNEKLFF.

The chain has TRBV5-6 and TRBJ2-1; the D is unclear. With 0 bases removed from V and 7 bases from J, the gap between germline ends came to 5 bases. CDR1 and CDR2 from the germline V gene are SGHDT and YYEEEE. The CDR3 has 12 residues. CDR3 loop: CASSLGSNEQFF. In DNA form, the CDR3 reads TGTGCCAGCAGCTTGGGGAGTAATGAGCAGTTCTTC.

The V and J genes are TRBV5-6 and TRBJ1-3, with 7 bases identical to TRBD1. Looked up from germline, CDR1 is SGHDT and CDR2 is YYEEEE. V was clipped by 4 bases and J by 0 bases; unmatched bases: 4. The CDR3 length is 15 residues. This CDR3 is CASSTGVVSGNTIYF. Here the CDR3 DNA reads TGTGCCAGCAGCACAGGGGTTGTCTCTGGAAACACCATATATTTT.

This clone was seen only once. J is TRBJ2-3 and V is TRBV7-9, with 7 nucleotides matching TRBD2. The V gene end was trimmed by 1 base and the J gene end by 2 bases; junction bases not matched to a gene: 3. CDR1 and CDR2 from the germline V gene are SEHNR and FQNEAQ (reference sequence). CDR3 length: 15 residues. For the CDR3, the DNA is TGTGCCAGCAGCTTAGGCGGGGGTACCACAGATACGCAGTATTTT. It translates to CASSLGGGTTDTQYF. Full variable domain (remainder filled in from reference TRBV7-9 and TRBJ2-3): DTGVSQNPRHKITKRGQNVTFRCDPISEHNRLYWYRQTLGQGPEFLTYFQNEAQLEKSRLLSDRFSAERPKGSFSTLEIQRTEQGDSAMYLCASSLGGGTTDTQYFGPGTRLTVL.

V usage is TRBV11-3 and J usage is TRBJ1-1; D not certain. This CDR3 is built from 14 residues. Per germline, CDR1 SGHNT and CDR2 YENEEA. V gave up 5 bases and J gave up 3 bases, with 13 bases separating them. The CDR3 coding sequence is TGTGCCAGCAGCCGGGTTATTGAGGACACTGAAGCTTTCTTT. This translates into CASSRVIEDTEAFF.

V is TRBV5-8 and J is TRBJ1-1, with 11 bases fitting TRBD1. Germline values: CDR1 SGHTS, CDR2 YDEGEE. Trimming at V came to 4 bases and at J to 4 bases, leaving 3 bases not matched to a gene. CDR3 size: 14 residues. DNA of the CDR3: TGTGCCAGCAGCCGGACAGGGGGCAGCACTGAAGCTTTCTTT. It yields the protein CASSRTGGSTEAFF.

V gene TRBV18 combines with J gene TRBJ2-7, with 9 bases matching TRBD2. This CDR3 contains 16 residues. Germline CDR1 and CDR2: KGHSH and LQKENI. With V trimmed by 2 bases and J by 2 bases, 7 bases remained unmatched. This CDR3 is CASSPYLAGDAYEQYF. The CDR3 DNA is TGTGCCAGCTCACCATACTTAGCGGGAGACGCCTACGAGCAGTACTTC.

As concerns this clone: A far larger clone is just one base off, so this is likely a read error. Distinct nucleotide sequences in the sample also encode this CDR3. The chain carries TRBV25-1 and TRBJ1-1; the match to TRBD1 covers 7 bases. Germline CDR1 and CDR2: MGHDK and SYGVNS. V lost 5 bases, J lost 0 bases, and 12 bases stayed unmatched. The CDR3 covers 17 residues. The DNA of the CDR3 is TGTGCCAGCAGTAACCCGGGACAGAGGGATTTGAACACTGAAGCTTTCTTT. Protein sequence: CASSNPGQRDLNTEAFF.

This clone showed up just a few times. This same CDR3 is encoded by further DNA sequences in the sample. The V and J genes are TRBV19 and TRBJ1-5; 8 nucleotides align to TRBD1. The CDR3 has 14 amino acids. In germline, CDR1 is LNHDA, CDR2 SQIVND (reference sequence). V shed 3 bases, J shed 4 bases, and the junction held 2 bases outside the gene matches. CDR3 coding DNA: TGTGCCAGTAGTATTGGGACAGGTAATCAGCCCCAGCATTTT. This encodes CASSIGTGNQPQHF.

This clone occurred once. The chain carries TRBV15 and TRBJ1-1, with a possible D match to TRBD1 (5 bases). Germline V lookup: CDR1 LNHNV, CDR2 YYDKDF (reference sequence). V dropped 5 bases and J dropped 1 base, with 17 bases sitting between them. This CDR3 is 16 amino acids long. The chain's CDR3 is CATSPRSGGPNTEAFF. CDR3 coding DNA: TGTGCCACCAGCCCGAGGTCGGGGGGACCGAACACTGAAGCTTTCTTT.

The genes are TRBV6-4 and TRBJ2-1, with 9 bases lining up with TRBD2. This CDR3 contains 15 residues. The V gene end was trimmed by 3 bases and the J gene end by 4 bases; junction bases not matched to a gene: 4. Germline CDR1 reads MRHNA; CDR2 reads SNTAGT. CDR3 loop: CASSERREGYNEQFF. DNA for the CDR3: TGTGCCAGCAGTGAGCGGCGGGAGGGGTACAATGAGCAGTTCTTC.

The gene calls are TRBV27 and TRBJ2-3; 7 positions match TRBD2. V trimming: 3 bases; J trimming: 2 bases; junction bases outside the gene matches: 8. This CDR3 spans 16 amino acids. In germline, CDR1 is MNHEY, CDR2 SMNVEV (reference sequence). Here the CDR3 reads CASSFSLAASTDTQYF. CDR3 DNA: TGTGCCAGCAGTTTTAGCCTAGCGGCCTCCACAGATACGCAGTATTTT.

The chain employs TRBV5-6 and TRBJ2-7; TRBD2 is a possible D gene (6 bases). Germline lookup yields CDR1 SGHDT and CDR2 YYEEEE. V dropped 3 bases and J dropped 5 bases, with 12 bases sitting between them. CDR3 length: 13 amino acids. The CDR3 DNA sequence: TGTGCCAGCAGCTGGGGAGGCGGGAACGAGCAGTACTTC. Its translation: CASSWGGGNEQYF. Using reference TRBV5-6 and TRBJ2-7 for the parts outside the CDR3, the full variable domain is DAGVTQSPTHLIKTRGQQVTLRCSPKSGHDTVSWYQQALGQGPQFIFQYYEEEERQRGNFPDRFSGHQFPNYSSELNVNALLLGDSALYLCASSWGGGNEQYFGPGTRLTVT.

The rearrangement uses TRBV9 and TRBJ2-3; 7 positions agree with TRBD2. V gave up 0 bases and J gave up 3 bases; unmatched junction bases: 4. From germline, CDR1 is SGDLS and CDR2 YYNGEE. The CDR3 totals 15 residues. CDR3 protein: CASSVDNGRTDTQYF. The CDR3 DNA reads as TGTGCCAGCAGCGTAGATAACGGGAGGACAGATACGCAGTATTTT.

In DNA, the CDR3 is TGTGCCAGCGGAGACCGGGAGGCAAACTCCTACGAGCAGTACTTC. Translated, it gives CASGDREANSYEQYF. The chain is built from TRBV21-1 and TRBJ2-7; the D call in the table, TRBD2, was not verified against the DNA. TRBV21-1 counts as a pseudogene. The CDR3 runs to 15 residues.

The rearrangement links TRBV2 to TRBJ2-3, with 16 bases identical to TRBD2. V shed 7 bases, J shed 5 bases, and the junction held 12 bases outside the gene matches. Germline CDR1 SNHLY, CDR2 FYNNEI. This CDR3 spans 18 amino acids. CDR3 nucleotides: TGTGCCAGCATCCCCGGGACTAGCGGGAGGGCCCGGGGAGATACGCAGTATTTT. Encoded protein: CASIPGTSGRARGDTQYF.